The rows below give T cell receptor beta chains drawn from one sample of a study of shared clonotypes between healthy human individuals. Clones were sequenced by immunoSEQ multiplex PCR, and TCRdb holds only the in-frame ones, with some missing. In the table there are 2,500,000 or so clones, 90% to 95% of which are singletons. The sequenced sample consisted of naive CD4+ T cells from PBMCs. All receptors come from a man in his late teens or twenties in good health. Some clones in this sample may be carry-over from other donors' samples. Each CDR3 is given with its conserved first and last residue. Fields, in order: J gene, V gene, D gene, clone size, CDR3 protein, CDR3 DNA. A D gene is named only where the DNA matches it firmly. The size entry is marked missing in some rows and otherwise reads once, few, many or a size class.

j_call: TRBJ2-5
v_call: TRBV4-3
d_call: TRBD1
clone_size: NA
cdr3_aa: CASSQGPDRPNYQETQYF
cdr3_nt: TGCGCCAGCAGCCAAGGCCCGGACAGGCCAAATTACCAAGAGACCCAGTACTTC

j_call: TRBJ2-7
v_call: TRBV7-6
d_call: TRBD1
clone_size: NA
cdr3_aa: CASSQEDRGHEQYF
cdr3_nt: TGTGCCAGCAGCCAGGAGGACAGGGGGCATGAGCAGTACTTC

j_call: TRBJ2-1
v_call: TRBV5-1
d_call: NA
clone_size: NA
cdr3_aa: CASSLAVGSGNEQFF
cdr3_nt: TGCGCCAGCAGCTTGGCCGTCGGGAGCGGCAATGAGCAGTTCTTC

j_call: TRBJ1-1
v_call: TRBV6-5
d_call: NA
clone_size: NA
cdr3_aa: CASSYSSGISTEAFF
cdr3_nt: TGTGCCAGCAGTTACTCGTCAGGGATAAGCACTGAAGCTTTCTTT

j_call: TRBJ1-4
v_call: TRBV2
d_call: NA
clone_size: once
cdr3_aa: CASRALRTATNEKLFF
cdr3_nt: TGTGCCAGCAGAGCCTTGCGGACCGCAACTAATGAAAAACTGTTTTTT

j_call: TRBJ2-2
v_call: TRBV6-5
d_call: NA
clone_size: NA
cdr3_aa: CASTQGWGRYGELFF
cdr3_nt: TGTGCCAGCACTCAAGGCTGGGGTCGTTACGGGGAGCTGTTTTTT

j_call: TRBJ2-5
v_call: TRBV5-1
d_call: TRBD1
clone_size: NA
cdr3_aa: CASSPWDRGGETQYF
cdr3_nt: TGCGCCAGCAGCCCGTGGGACAGGGGTGGAGAGACCCAGTACTTC

j_call: TRBJ2-7
v_call: TRBV28
d_call: NA
clone_size: NA
cdr3_aa: CASSSPGLGAPHEQYF
cdr3_nt: TGTGCCAGCAGTTCCCCGGGCCTCGGGGCCCCCCACGAGCAGTACTTC

j_call: TRBJ2-1
v_call: TRBV7-2
d_call: TRBD2
clone_size: NA
cdr3_aa: CASSERELNNEQFF
cdr3_nt: TGTGCCAGCAGCGAGCGGGAGCTCAACAATGAGCAGTTCTTC

j_call: TRBJ2-1
v_call: TRBV29-1
d_call: NA
clone_size: NA
cdr3_aa: CSVSQGDNEQFF
cdr3_nt: TGCAGCGTTTCACAGGGAGACAATGAGCAGTTCTTC

j_call: TRBJ1-2
v_call: TRBV4-1
d_call: NA
clone_size: NA
cdr3_aa: CASKAGWGGNYGYTF
cdr3_nt: TGCGCCAGCAAGGCAGGTTGGGGAGGGAACTATGGCTACACCTTC

j_call: TRBJ1-1
v_call: TRBV6-4
d_call: NA
clone_size: NA
cdr3_aa: CASSDRPGTGGTEAFF
cdr3_nt: TGTGCCAGCAGTGACCGACCTGGGACGGGGGGCACTGAAGCTTTCTTT

j_call: TRBJ2-5
v_call: TRBV2
d_call: TRBD2
clone_size: NA
cdr3_aa: CASSGGLAYQETQYF
cdr3_nt: TGTGCCAGCAGTGGGGGACTAGCGTACCAAGAGACCCAGTACTTC

j_call: TRBJ2-2
v_call: TRBV28
d_call: NA
clone_size: NA
cdr3_aa: CASTGAFWGYTGELFF
cdr3_nt: TGTGCCAGCACCGGGGCTTTCTGGGGATACACCGGGGAGCTGTTTTTT